The clone carrying this T cell receptor beta chain was seen only a few times. Its antigen is still unknown. This sample is drawn from a study of T cell repertoires in cytomegalovirus infection. TCRdb reprocessed the reads via MiXCR and lists one record per CDR3 protein. The table lists roughly 600,000 distinct CDR3 sequences, 24% of them singletons. The CDR3 consists of 21 residues. V was pared by 0 bases and J by 1 base, with 25 bases between. From germline, CDR1 is SGHDN and CDR2 FVKESK. Findings and limits, study-wide: CMV carriers having the relevant HLA were flagged by cumulative public TCR beta family frequency. CMV-specific HLA-C-restricted TCR beta clonotypes dominated the ex vivo response.

The chain is built from TRBV14 and TRBJ2-1, with TRBD1 as a possible D gene (6 bases). This TCR came from a human donor in good health (CMV status not recorded). Some clones in this sample may be carry-over from other donors' samples. Source material: CD8+ T cells from PBMCs. The CDR3 sequence: CASSQDNEDRHTWPSYNEQFF. CDR3 in DNA: TGTGCCAGCAGCCAAGATAATGAGGACAGACATACCTGGCCGTCCTACAATGAGCAGTTCTTC.